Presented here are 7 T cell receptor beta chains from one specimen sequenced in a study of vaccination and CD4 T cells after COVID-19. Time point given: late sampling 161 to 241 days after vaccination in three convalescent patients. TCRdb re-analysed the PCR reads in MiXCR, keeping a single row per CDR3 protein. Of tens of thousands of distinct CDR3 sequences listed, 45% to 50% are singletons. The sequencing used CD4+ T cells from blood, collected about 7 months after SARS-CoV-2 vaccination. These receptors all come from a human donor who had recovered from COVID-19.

In DNA form, the CDR3 reads TGTGCCAGCAGCGCCGGTAGCAATGAGCAGTTCTTC. It is translated as CASSAGSNEQFF. The rearrangement links TRBV7-9 to TRBJ2-1; D gene unclear. The CDR3 contains 12 residues. The germline gives CDR1 SEHNR, CDR2 FQNEAQ (reference sequence). The V gene lost 5 bases and the J gene lost 6 bases, with 8 bases spanning the gap.

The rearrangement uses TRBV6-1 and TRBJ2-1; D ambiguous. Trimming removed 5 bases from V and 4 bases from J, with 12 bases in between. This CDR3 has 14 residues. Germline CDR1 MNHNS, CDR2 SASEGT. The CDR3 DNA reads TGTGCCAGCAGTCTTACGGTGGGATACAATGAGCAGTTCTTC. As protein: CASSLTVGYNEQFF.

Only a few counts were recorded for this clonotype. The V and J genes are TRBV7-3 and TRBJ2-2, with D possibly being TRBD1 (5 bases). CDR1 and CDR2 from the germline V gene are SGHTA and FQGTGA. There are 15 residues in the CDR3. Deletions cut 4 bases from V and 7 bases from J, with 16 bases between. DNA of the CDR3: TGTGCCAGCAGCTCCTCGACAGATCCCAGCGGGGAGCTGTTTTTT. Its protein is CASSSSTDPSGELFF.

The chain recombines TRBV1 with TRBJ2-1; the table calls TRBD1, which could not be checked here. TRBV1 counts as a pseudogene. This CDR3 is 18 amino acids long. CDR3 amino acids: CTSSLSWGNLRPYNEQFF. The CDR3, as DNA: TGCACCAGCAGCCTATCTTGGGGGAACCTCCGGCCCTACAATGAGCAGTTCTTC.

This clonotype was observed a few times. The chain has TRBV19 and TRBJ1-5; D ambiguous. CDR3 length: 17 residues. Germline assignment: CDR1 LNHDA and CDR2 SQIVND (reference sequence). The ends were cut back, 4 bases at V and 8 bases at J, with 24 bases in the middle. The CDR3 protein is CASSTPTRANGIKPQHF. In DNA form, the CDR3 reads TGTGCCAGTAGTACGCCCACGAGGGCGAACGGGATCAAGCCCCAGCATTTT.

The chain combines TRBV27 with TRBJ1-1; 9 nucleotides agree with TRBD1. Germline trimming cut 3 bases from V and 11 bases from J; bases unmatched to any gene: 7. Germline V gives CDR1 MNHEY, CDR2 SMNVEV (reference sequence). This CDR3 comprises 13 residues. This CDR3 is CASSFLGTGFAFF. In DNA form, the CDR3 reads TGTGCCAGCAGTTTTCTCGGGACAGGGTTTGCTTTCTTT.

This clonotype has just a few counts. The DNA for the CDR3 is TGTGCCAGCAGCAGGGACACCCGAGGCAATGAGCAGTTCTTC. This gives the protein CASSRDTRGNEQFF. The V gene is TRBV11-1, the J gene TRBJ2-1; a weak D match, TRBD1 (6 bases). CDR3 length: 14 residues. V lost 5 bases and J lost 6, with 14 bases in between. Germline-derived CDR1 and CDR2 are SGHAT and FQDESV (reference sequence).